This record looks at one T cell receptor (beta chain) sequence and its context. Antigen unknown. The data stem from a study of radiotherapy plus CTLA-4 blockade in lung cancer. Across the whole study: Patients showed objective responses in around a sixth of cases and disease control in 25% to 40%.

Study-wide findings and caveats: Tumor-origin TCR clones grew in blood after radiotherapy plus ipilimumab. Best predicting response, reportedly, were early blood T cell clone dynamics, with interferon-beta.

Generated by immunoSEQ multiplex PCR, the TCRdb table keeps only in-frame clones and is missing some. The table lists around 45,000 clones, less than 75% of them singletons, with roughly 25% in the top ten. Lung cancer patients with chemo-refractory metastatic non-small-cell disease were given focal radiation plus CTLA-4 blockade with ipilimumab. Between the trimmed V and J ends, which lost 4 bases and 0 bases, there was a span of 15 bases. CDR1 and CDR2 (germline): SGHRS, YFSETQ. The CDR3 contains 16 residues. This chain joins TRBV5-1 and TRBJ2-3; D not certain. The sequence derives from a human donor with non-small cell lung cancer who had a partial response to radiotherapy plus ipilimumab. The sequenced sample was peripheral blood, obtained from a patient treated with radiotherapy plus ipilimumab. CDR3 amino acids: CASSLGNDLSTDTQYF. The CDR3 nucleotides are TGCGCCAGCAGCCTGGGAAACGACTTGAGCACAGATACGCAGTATTTT. The complete variable domain, with remaining parts taken from reference TRBV5-1 and TRBJ2-3, reads KAGVTQTPRYLIKTRGQQVTLSCSPISGHRSVSWYQQTPGQGLQFLFEYFSETQRNKGNFPGRFSGRQFSNSRSEMNVSTLELGDSALYLCASSLGNDLSTDTQYFGPGTRLTVL.